These T cell receptor beta chains were read from a single sample in a study of cytomegalovirus exposure and HLA in healthy donors. Sequenced by immunoSEQ multiplex PCR; TCRdb stores in-frame clones only, minus some. Here the sample spans about 130,000 clones, about four fifths being singletons. The source material was PBMCs. These TCRs come from a man aged 25-40 years in good health. CDR3s include the opening cysteine and the closing phenylalanine or tryptophan. Fields, in order: V gene, clone size, J gene, D gene, CDR3 DNA, CDR3 protein. D genes are given only for firm matches. Clone size is shown for a subset of rows, as once, few, many or a class of expanded clone.

>TRBV28|-|TRBJ1-2|-
TGTGCCAGCAGTTTATTGTCTGGAGGGGACTATGGCTACACCTTC
CASSLLSGGDYGYTF
>TRBV30|-|TRBJ1-3|-
TGTGCCTGGAACCCGAGCTCTGGAAACACCATATATTTT
CAWNPSSGNTIYF
>TRBV27|-|TRBJ1-5|-
TGTGCCAGCAGTTTAAGCCGGTATAGCAATCAGCCCCAGCATTTT
CASSLSRYSNQPQHF
>TRBV7-2|-|TRBJ1-2|TRBD1
TGTGCCAGCAGCACGCACCGGGACAGGAATTATGGCTACACCTTC
CASSTHRDRNYGYTF
>TRBV10-3|-|TRBJ1-3|-
TGTGCCATCAGTGAGTCGCAGAACAGGTTATCTGGAAACACCATATATTTT
CAISESQNRLSGNTIYF
>TRBV9|-|TRBJ1-5|-
TGTGCCAGCAGCGAGGGGGGGGGCCCTCAGCCCCAGCATTTT
CASSEGGGPQPQHF
>TRBV7-3|once|TRBJ2-1|TRBD2
TGTGCCAGTTCCCCCTCGACTAGCGGGAGTGGCAATGAGCAGTTCTTC
CASSPSTSGSGNEQFF
>TRBV5-5|-|TRBJ1-2|-
TGTGCCAGCAGCTTTGGACAGCGAATTAACTATGGCTACACCTTC
CASSFGQRINYGYTF
>TRBV27|once|TRBJ2-7|-
TGTGCCAGCCTCTCCCTCTCCAGGCAGTACTTC
CASLSLSRQYF
>TRBV5-4|-|TRBJ2-7|TRBD1
TGTGCCAGCAGCCAGGGGGTGGAGTACGAGCAGTACTTC
CASSQGVEYEQYF
>TRBV4-3|few|TRBJ2-1|TRBD2
TGCGCCAGCAGCCAAGATTCAATCGGACTAGTTGAGTGGGACGACAATGAGCAGTTCTTC
CASSQDSIGLVEWDDNEQFF
>TRBV7-7|-|TRBJ2-1|-
TGTGCCAGCAGCCCACAACCGGGCTCCTACAATGAGCAGTTCTTC
CASSPQPGSYNEQFF
>TRBV5-8|-|TRBJ2-1|TRBD2
TGTGCCAGCAGCGGCGAGGGGACTAGCGGACACTACAATGAGCAGTTCTTC
CASSGEGTSGHYNEQFF
>TRBV28|-|TRBJ1-4|TRBD1
TGTGCCAGCAGTTCCACATCCACAGGGGGGCGGGAAAAACTGTTTTTT
CASSSTSTGGREKLFF
>TRBV4-3|few|TRBJ2-3|TRBD2
TGCGCCAGCAGCCAAGATCGCACCCTAGCGGGGCCCCCAGATACGCAGTATTTT
CASSQDRTLAGPPDTQYF
>TRBV6-5|once|TRBJ2-3|-
TGTGCCAGCAGTTACTCAACCCAGATAAGCACAGATACGCAGTATTTT
CASSYSTQISTDTQYF
>TRBV28|-|TRBJ1-6|-
TGTGCCAGCACTCCCCGGGGGTCGCGTTCACCCCTCCACTTT
CASTPRGSRSPLHF
>TRBV11-2|few|TRBJ2-3|TRBD2
TGTGCCAGCAGCTTTTCTAGCGGGAGCACAGATACGCAGTATTTT
CASSFSSGSTDTQYF
>TRBV7-9|-|TRBJ2-1|-
TGTGCCAGCAGCTTACGGGGTTACAATGAGCAGTTCTTC
CASSLRGYNEQFF
>TRBV21-1|-|TRBJ2-2|-
TGTGCCAGCAGCCCGCCAGAACTAGCGGGAGGGGTTTGTAGCACCGGGGAGCTGTTTTTT
CASSPPELAGGVCSTGELFF
>TRBV19|few|TRBJ1-2|TRBD1
TGTGCCAGTAGTGTTACAGGGGGCCTGTCCGCCTATGGCTACACCTTC
CASSVTGGLSAYGYTF
>TRBV7-2|-|TRBJ1-5|-
TGTGCCAGCAGCTTGCTAAATCAGCCCCAGCATTTT
CASSLLNQPQHF
>TRBV9|-|TRBJ1-3|TRBD1
TGTGCCAGCAGCGCTCTAGGCGGGACAGGGGTCTCTGGAAACACCATATATTTT
CASSALGGTGVSGNTIYF
>TRBV4-3|-|TRBJ1-3|TRBD1
TGCGCCAGCAGCCAATCTTCCGGGACAGGCCGAAACACCATATATTTT
CASSQSSGTGRNTIYF
>TRBV29-1|-|TRBJ2-7|-
TGCAGCGTTCGTACCTACGAGCAGTACTTC
CSVRTYEQYF
>TRBV5-6|-|TRBJ1-5|TRBD1
TGTGCCAGCAGCTTGGGTCCCGGGACAGTCCGCAATCAGCCCCAGCATTTT
CASSLGPGTVRNQPQHF
>TRBV5-5|-|TRBJ1-4|TRBD1
TGTGCCAGCAGCTTTAGGGACAGATCTTCAACTAATGAAAAACTGTTTTTT
CASSFRDRSSTNEKLFF
>TRBV19|-|TRBJ2-7|TRBD2
TGTGCCAGTAGTAGCGGGAGGGCTCGCAACGAGCAGTACTTC
CASSSGRARNEQYF
>TRBV6-1|-|TRBJ1-1|-
TGTGCCAGCAAAGGGGGGGGAAACACTGAAGCTTTCTTT
CASKGGGNTEAFF
>TRBV11-3|-|TRBJ1-2|-
TGTGCCAGCAGCCTAGAGGTGACAGGCCTCGGTGGCTACACCTTC
CASSLEVTGLGGYTF
>TRBV19|-|TRBJ2-7|-
TGTGCCAGTAGTATTGCTGGGGCCGAGCAGTACTTC
CASSIAGAEQYF
>TRBV6-5|-|TRBJ1-2|-
TGTGCCAGCAGTGCAGGGAGGGACTATGGCTACACCTTC
CASSAGRDYGYTF
>TRBV30|-|TRBJ2-6|-
TGTGCCTGGAGTGCGGCGACTACTGGGGCCAACGTCCTGACTTTC
CAWSAATTGANVLTF
>TRBV7-6|-|TRBJ2-7|-
TGTGCCAGCAGCTTCCTAGGGGTCGAGCAGTACTTC
CASSFLGVEQYF
>TRBV7-8|-|TRBJ2-3|-
TGTGCCAGCAGCGTACGAGTTAGCACAGATACGCAGTATTTT
CASSVRVSTDTQYF
>TRBV6-5|-|TRBJ1-1|-
TGTGCCAGCCGGAGGGATCACCAAACTGAAGCTTTCTTT
CASRRDHQTEAFF